A selection of T cell receptor beta chains follows, all from one sample in a study of cytomegalovirus exposure and HLA in healthy donors. Sequencing used immunoSEQ multiplex PCR; TCRdb keeps in-frame clones, though not all of them. The data hold fewer than 200,000 clones, with roughly 85% observed a single time. Sequencing was performed on PBMCs. Every receptor here comes from a man aged 18 to 30 in good health and CMV-seropositive. Both conserved end residues are part of each CDR3. D genes are given only for firm matches. Not all rows give a size; the values are once, few, many and, for expanded clones, a class.

-,TRBD2,16,TRBV28,TRBJ2-3,TGTGCCAGCGCCAAGTTACCCGGACTAGCTACAGATACGCAGTATTTT,CASAKLPGLATDTQYF
-,TRBD2,16,TRBV28,TRBJ2-7,TGTGCCAGCAGTTTCCCTACTAGCGGGAGCTCCTACGAGCAGTACTTC,CASSFPTSGSSYEQYF
-,TRBD2,15,TRBV5-1,TRBJ2-3,TGCGCCAGCAGACTGGCAGCGGGGGGCCCAGATACGCAGTATTTT,CASRLAAGGPDTQYF
-,-,15,TRBV15,TRBJ2-1,TGTGCCACCAGCAGAGAAAGCGGTATTTACAATGAGCAGTTCTTC,CATSRESGIYNEQFF
-,-,12,TRBV5-1,TRBJ2-1,TGCGCCAGCAGCTCCAGGGGTAATGAGCAGTTCTTC,CASSSRGNEQFF
-,-,18,TRBV21-1,TRBJ2-7,TGTGCCAGCAGCAAAGACCCTAGGTGGGCGGGAGGATTCAACGAGCAGTACTTC,CASSKDPRWAGGFNEQYF
-,TRBD1,14,TRBV7-2,TRBJ1-1,TGTGCCAGCAGCTTAGGGGGACAGGGGATCAGAGCTTTCTTT,CASSLGGQGIRAFF
-,-,14,TRBV7-8,TRBJ2-3,TGTGCCAGCAGCCTTGACAGAGCCACAGATACGCAGTATTTT,CASSLDRATDTQYF
-,TRBD2,15,TRBV5-1,TRBJ2-5,TGCGCCAGCAGCTCGCGACTAGCGGGCCAAGAGACCCAGTACTTC,CASSSRLAGQETQYF
few,-,12,TRBV28,TRBJ1-6,TGTGCCAGCAGCCCTCCGGAGTCACCCCTCCACTTT,CASSPPESPLHF
-,TRBD1,16,TRBV5-1,TRBJ2-7,TGCGCCAGCAGCCCGGGGACAGGGGGCGCAGCGGACGAGCAGTACTTC,CASSPGTGGAADEQYF
-,-,14,TRBV28,TRBJ2-5,TGTGCCAGCAGTGGGGGGACGGTTGCGGAGACCCAGTACTTC,CASSGGTVAETQYF
-,TRBD1,14,TRBV6-5,TRBJ1-5,TGTGCCAGCAGGCGGACAGGGGGCAGTCAGCCCCAGCATTTT,CASRRTGGSQPQHF
few,TRBD1,15,TRBV19,TRBJ1-1,TGTGCCAGTAGTCCCGGAGGGGGCACGAACACTGAAGCTTTCTTT,CASSPGGGTNTEAFF
-,-,13,TRBV5-1,TRBJ1-1,TGCGCCAGCAGAAAGGACAGCCTTTCTGAAGCTTTCTTT,CASRKDSLSEAFF
-,-,15,TRBV6-1,TRBJ1-4,TGTGCCAGCAGCTGGACGGGAAACACTAATGAAAAACTGTTTTTT,CASSWTGNTNEKLFF
-,TRBD2,15,TRBV5-1,TRBJ2-5,TGCGCCAGCAGCTTGGCTAGCGGGGGGGAAGAGACCCAGTACTTC,CASSLASGGEETQYF
-,-,13,TRBV5-1,TRBJ1-1,TGCGCCAGCAGCGACAGGATTAACACTGAAGCTTTCTTT,CASSDRINTEAFF
-,-,15,TRBV5-4,TRBJ2-2,TGTGCCAGCAGCTTGGCGGGAGAGTTTATCGGGGAGCTGTTTTTT,CASSLAGEFIGELFF
-,TRBD1,15,TRBV28,TRBJ1-1,TGTGCCAGCAGAATAGACAGGGCGGAGTTGGCTGAAGCTTTCTTT,CASRIDRAELAEAFF
-,-,15,TRBV7-9,TRBJ2-7,TGTGCCAGCAGCCGCTCCGCACAGGGAGTTTACGAGCAGTACTTC,CASSRSAQGVYEQYF
-,-,14,TRBV6-5,TRBJ2-7,TGTGCCAGCAGGCAGTCCCGGGAACATTACGAGCAGTACTTC,CASRQSREHYEQYF
-,TRBD2,18,TRBV4-1,TRBJ2-7,TGCGCCAGCAGCCAAGACCCGGGACTAGCGCTTAGCTCCTACGAGCAGTACTTC,CASSQDPGLALSSYEQYF
-,TRBD2,15,TRBV19,TRBJ2-7,TGTGCCAGTAGTATAGTAAGCGGGAGGAACTACGAGCAGTACTTC,CASSIVSGRNYEQYF
-,TRBD2,17,TRBV9,TRBJ2-1,TGTGCCAGCAGCTCCAGAACCGGGACTAGCGCCTACAATGAGCAGTTCTTC,CASSSRTGTSAYNEQFF
-,TRBD2,15,TRBV15,TRBJ2-7,TGTGCCACCAGCAGAGACAGCGGGGGGGCGCGCGAGCAGTACTTC,CATSRDSGGAREQYF
-,-,15,TRBV5-4,TRBJ2-2,TGTGCCAGCAGCTCCTTGACTAGTTCCACCGGGGAGCTGTTTTTT,CASSSLTSSTGELFF
-,-,14,TRBV5-1,TRBJ2-5,TGCGCCAGCAGCTTCCTGGGGAGCCAAGAGACCCAGTACTTC,CASSFLGSQETQYF
-,-,14,TRBV6-1,TRBJ2-7,TGTGCCAGCAGTACCGCCCGGGGTACCTACGAGCAGTACTTC,CASSTARGTYEQYF
-,-,15,TRBV18,TRBJ1-3,TGTGCCAGCTCACCATCTGAGGTATCTGGAAACACCATATATTTT,CASSPSEVSGNTIYF
-,-,12,TRBV5-5,TRBJ2-7,TGTGCCAGCAGTTCGGACTTCTACGAGCAGTACTTC,CASSSDFYEQYF
many,TRBD1,15,TRBV4-2,TRBJ2-7,TGTGCCAGCAGCCGGGGACAGGGGGGGATGTACGAGCAGTACTTC,CASSRGQGGMYEQYF
-,-,12,TRBV28,TRBJ1-4,TGTGCCAGCAGCGCGCTTAATGAAAAACTGTTTTTT,CASSALNEKLFF
-,TRBD2,17,TRBV29-1,TRBJ2-7,TGCAGCGTTGCGTCAATGGCGGGAGGGTTTGGGACCTACGAGCAGTACTTC,CSVASMAGGFGTYEQYF
-,TRBD1,16,TRBV27,TRBJ1-1,TGTGCCAGCTCCACCCTAGGACAGGGTATTATCACTGAAGCTTTCTTT,CASSTLGQGIITEAFF
few,-,13,TRBV7-3,TRBJ2-7,TGTGCCAGCAGCCCAACAGGGTCCTACGAGCAGTACTTC,CASSPTGSYEQYF
-,TRBD1,18,TRBV4-2,TRBJ1-4,TGTGCCAGCAGCCAAGATACGGGACAGCGCTTTCCTAATGAAAAACTGTTTTTT,CASSQDTGQRFPNEKLFF
once,-,15,TRBV5-1,TRBJ1-4,TGCGCCAGCAGCTTGGCAGGCCCCTCAGGTGAAAAACTGTTTTTT,CASSLAGPSGEKLFF
-,TRBD1,15,TRBV5-1,TRBJ1-4,TGCGCCAGCAGCGGGGGGACAGGTTCGCCAGAAAAACTGTTTTTT,CASSGGTGSPEKLFF
-,-,14,TRBV30,TRBJ2-7,TGTGCCTGGAGTGTAGCAGGAATCTCCTACGAGCAGTACTTC,CAWSVAGISYEQYF
-,TRBD1,14,TRBV28,TRBJ1-4,TGTGCCAGCAGTTTTAGGACAGGGGCTGAAAAACTGTTTTTT,CASSFRTGAEKLFF
-,TRBD1,14,TRBV6-5,TRBJ2-5,TGTGCCAGCAGTTCCGACAGGGGGCAAGAGACCCAGTACTTC,CASSSDRGQETQYF
-,TRBD1,14,TRBV6-5,TRBJ2-7,TGTGCCAGCTTCCCGACAGGGCACGCCTACGAGCAGTACTTC,CASFPTGHAYEQYF
few,-,12,TRBV2,TRBJ2-7,TGTGCCAGCGGTGGGCAGACCTACGAGCAGTACTTC,CASGGQTYEQYF
-,-,12,TRBV2,TRBJ2-2,TGTGCCAGCAGTGAAGACAGCCAGAAGCTGTTTTTT,CASSEDSQKLFF
-,TRBD1,14,TRBV5-1,TRBJ2-1,TGCGCCAGCAGCTGGACAGGGCCCCCCAATGAGCAGTTCTTC,CASSWTGPPNEQFF
many,-,11,TRBV30,TRBJ1-2,TGTGCTTCAGGGGTCGGCTATGGCTACACCTTC,CASGVGYGYTF
-,-,13,TRBV7-9,TRBJ1-2,TGTGCCAGTCTGAGTTACAGTAACTATGGCTACACCTTC,CASLSYSNYGYTF
-,TRBD2,17,TRBV9,TRBJ2-3,TGTGCCAGCAGCGCTACTCCCGGGACTAGCATCGCAGATACGCAGTATTTT,CASSATPGTSIADTQYF
-,-,15,TRBV5-5,TRBJ2-7,TGTGCCAGCAGCTTGGGACAGGAAAGCTCCTACGAGCAGTACTTC,CASSLGQESSYEQYF